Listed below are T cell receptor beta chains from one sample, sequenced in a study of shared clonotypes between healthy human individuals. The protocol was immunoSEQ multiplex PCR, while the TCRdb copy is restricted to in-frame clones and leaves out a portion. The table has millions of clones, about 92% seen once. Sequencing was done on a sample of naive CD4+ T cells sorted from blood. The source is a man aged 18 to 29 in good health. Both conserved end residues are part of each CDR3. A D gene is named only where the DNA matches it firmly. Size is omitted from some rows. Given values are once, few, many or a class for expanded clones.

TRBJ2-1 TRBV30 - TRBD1 CAWATGGSYNEQFF TGTGCCTGGGCGACAGGGGGCTCCTACAATGAGCAGTTCTTC
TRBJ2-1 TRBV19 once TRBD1 CASSRADRANNEQFF TGTGCCAGTAGCCGAGCGGACAGGGCGAACAATGAGCAGTTCTTC
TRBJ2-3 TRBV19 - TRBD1 CASSSQDRISTDTQYF TGTGCCAGTAGTAGCCAGGACAGGATAAGCACAGATACGCAGTATTTT
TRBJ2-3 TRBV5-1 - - CASSLEPSTDTQYF TGCGCCAGCAGCTTGGAACCGAGCACAGATACGCAGTATTTT
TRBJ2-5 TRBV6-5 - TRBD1 CASSYQGQPQYF TGTGCCAGCAGTTATCAGGGACAGCCCCAGTACTTC
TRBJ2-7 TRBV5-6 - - CASSLGSKHFGQYF TGTGCCAGCAGCTTGGGCTCAAAACATTTCGGGCAGTACTTC
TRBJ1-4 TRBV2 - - CASAGYEKLFF TGTGCCAGCGCAGGGTATGAAAAACTGTTTTTT
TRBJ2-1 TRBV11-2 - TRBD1 CASSLQQGRYNEQFF TGTGCCAGCAGCTTACAACAGGGGCGATACAATGAGCAGTTCTTC
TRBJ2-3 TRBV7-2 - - CASSLGGGDSDTQYF TGTGCCAGCAGCTTGGGAGGAGGGGACTCAGATACGCAGTATTTT
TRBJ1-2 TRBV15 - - CATSRGLGENYGYTF TGTGCCACCAGCAGAGGGCTCGGGGAAAACTATGGCTACACCTTC
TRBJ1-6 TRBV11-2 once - CASSLEGQNNSPLHF TGTGCCAGCAGCTTAGAGGGTCAGAATAATTCACCCCTCCACTTT
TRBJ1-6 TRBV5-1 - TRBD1 CASSLGLDRSVSPLHF TGTGCCAGCAGCTTGGGCCTGGACAGGTCGGTTTCACCCCTCCACTTC
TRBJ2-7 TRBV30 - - CAWSVDSYYEQYF TGTGCCTGGAGTGTTGACAGCTACTACGAGCAGTACTTC
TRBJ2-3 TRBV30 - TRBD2 CAWSTGGALYTDTQYF TGTGCCTGGAGTACGGGGGGTGCCCTGTACACAGATACGCAGTATTTT
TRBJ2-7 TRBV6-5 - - CASSADSTYEQYF TGTGCCAGCAGCGCGGACAGTACCTACGAGCAGTACTTC
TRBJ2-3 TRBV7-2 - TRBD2 CASSKDGGSPFTDTQYF TGTGCCAGCAGCAAAGACGGGGGGTCTCCTTTCACAGATACGCAGTATTTT
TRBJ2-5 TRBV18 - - CASSPLGQETQYF TGTGCCAGCTCACCACTAGGACAAGAGACCCAGTACTTC
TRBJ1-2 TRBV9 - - CASSVVGYGYTF TGTGCCAGCAGCGTAGTCGGATATGGCTACACCTTC
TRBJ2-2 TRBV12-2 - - CASRLGRPRNTGELFF TGTGCAAGTCGCTTAGGGAGGCCTAGAAACACCGGGGAGCTGTTTTTT
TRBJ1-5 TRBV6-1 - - CASRSQFNQPQHF TGTGCCAGCAGGTCACAGTTCAATCAGCCCCAGCATTTT
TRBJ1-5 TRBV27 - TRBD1 CASSSRRDRAQPQHF TGTGCCAGCAGTTCGCGCCGGGACAGGGCCCAGCCCCAGCATTTT
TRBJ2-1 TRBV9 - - CASSVVAAGVSHNEQFF TGTGCCAGCAGCGTAGTTGCAGCGGGCGTCAGCCACAATGAGCAGTTCTTC
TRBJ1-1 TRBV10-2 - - CASSEGDFAAFF TGCGCCAGCAGTGAAGGGGATTTCGCAGCTTTCTTT
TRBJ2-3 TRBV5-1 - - CASSLALGADTQYF TGCGCCAGCAGCTTGGCCCTAGGGGCAGATACGCAGTATTTT
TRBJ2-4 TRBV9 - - CASSSPNWEDDKNIQYF TGTGCCAGCAGCTCCCCGAATTGGGAGGATGACAAAAACATTCAGTACTTC
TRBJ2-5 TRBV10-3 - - CAISDTGTTPEETQYF TGTGCCATCAGTGATACCGGGACAACACCCGAAGAGACCCAGTACTTC
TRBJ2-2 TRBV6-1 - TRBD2 CASSETSGNTGELFF TGTGCCAGCAGTGAGACTAGCGGGAACACCGGGGAGCTGTTTTTT
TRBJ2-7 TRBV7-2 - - CASREASTYEQYF TGTGCCAGCAGGGAGGCCTCGACCTACGAGCAGTACTTC
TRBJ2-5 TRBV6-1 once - CARLKGGQETQYF TGTGCCAGACTAAAGGGGGGGCAAGAGACCCAGTACTTC
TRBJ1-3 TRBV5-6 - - CASSFYGVEGNTIYF TGTGCCAGCAGCTTCTACGGAGTTGAAGGAAACACCATATATTTT
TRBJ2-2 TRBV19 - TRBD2 CASSRGLSNTGELFF TGTGCCAGTAGTAGGGGACTATCGAACACCGGGGAGCTGTTTTTT
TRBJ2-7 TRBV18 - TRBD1 CASSGQGSYEQYF TGTGCCAGCTCTGGACAGGGGTCCTACGAGCAGTACTTC
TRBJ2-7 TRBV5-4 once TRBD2 CASSPSIGLAHEQYF TGTGCCAGCAGCCCCTCCATAGGACTAGCGCACGAGCAGTACTTC
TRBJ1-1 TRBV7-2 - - CASSLKANTEAFF TGTGCCAGCAGCTTAAAGGCGAACACTGAAGCTTTCTTT
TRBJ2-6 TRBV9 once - CASSVASGQALGANVLTF TGTGCCAGCAGCGTAGCATCGGGCCAGGCTCTGGGGGCCAACGTCCTGACTTTC
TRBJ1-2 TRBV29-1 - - CSVIGGDMDGYTF TGCAGCGTTATAGGTGGCGACATGGATGGCTACACCTTC
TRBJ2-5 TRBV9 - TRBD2 CASSLTSDSEGTQYF TGTGCCAGCAGCCTGACTAGCGACTCAGAGGGGACCCAGTACTTC
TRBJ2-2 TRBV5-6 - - CASSLALGNTGELFF TGTGCCAGCAGCTTGGCCCTAGGGAACACCGGGGAGCTGTTTTTT
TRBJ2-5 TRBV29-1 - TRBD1 CSATGGWETQYF TGCAGCGCAACAGGGGGGTGGGAGACCCAGTACTTC
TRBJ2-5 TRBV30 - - CAWRPQRETQYF TGTGCCTGGCGGCCCCAAAGGGAGACCCAGTACTTC
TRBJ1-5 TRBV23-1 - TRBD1 CASRAGTGATNQPQHF TGCGCCAGCAGAGCCGGGACAGGGGCCACCAATCAGCCCCAGCATTTT
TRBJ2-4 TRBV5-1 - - CASSLENIQYF TGCGCCAGCAGCTTGGAAAACATTCAGTACTTC
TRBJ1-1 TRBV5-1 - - CASSLLGQLNTEAFF TGCGCCAGCAGCCTCCTCGGGCAGCTGAACACTGAAGCTTTCTTT
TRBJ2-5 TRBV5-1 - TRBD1 CASSLLGDSSPQYF TGCGCCAGCAGCTTGTTGGGGGACAGCTCGCCCCAGTACTTC
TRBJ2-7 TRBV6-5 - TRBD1 CATTGTDSYEQYF TGTGCCACTACCGGGACAGATTCCTACGAGCAGTACTTC
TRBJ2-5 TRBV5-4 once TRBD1 CASSLNRGSSQETQYF TGTGCCAGCAGCCTGAACAGGGGATCCTCTCAAGAGACCCAGTACTTC
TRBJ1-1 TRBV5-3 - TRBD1 CARSNRQGWNTEAFF TGTGCCAGAAGCAACAGACAGGGGTGGAACACTGAAGCTTTCTTT
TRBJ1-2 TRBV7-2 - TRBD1 CASSFTGTGTSYGYTF TGTGCCAGCAGCTTTACCGGGACAGGGACATCTTATGGCTACACCTTC
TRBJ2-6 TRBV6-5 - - CASSPNRPGANVLTF TGTGCCAGCAGTCCTAATCGGCCTGGGGCCAACGTCCTGACTTTC
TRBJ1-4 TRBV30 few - CAWSYREKLFF TGTGCCTGGAGCTACCGCGAAAAACTGTTTTTT
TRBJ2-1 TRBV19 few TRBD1 CASSTTGQHNEQFF TGTGCCAGTAGTACGACGGGACAGCACAATGAGCAGTTCTTC